The next 6 T cell receptor beta chains were all read from a single sample in a study of T-cell memory formation after mild COVID-19. MiXCR, run by TCRdb on the 5' RACE reads, gives a single entry per CDR3 protein. This sample has 250,000 to 350,000 distinct CDR3 sequences, with roughly 15% found just once. Sequenced sample: PBMCs or a T cell subset sorted from them (not recorded which). Source of these receptors: a man between 18 and 35 years old who had mild COVID-19 (a few samples of this study predate the infection). Cell type and time point are not known.

V and J are TRBV20-1 and TRBJ1-2, with TRBD1 as a possible D gene (5 bases). The germline V and J ends were trimmed by 0 bases and 5 bases, with 10 bases remaining between them. This CDR3 region has 13 residues. Germline assignment: CDR1 DFQATT and CDR2 SNEGSKA (reference sequence). The CDR3 DNA sequence: TGCAGTGCTAGAGATAGCCGACAGTATGGCTACACCTTC. Translating gives CSARDSRQYGYTF.

This clonotype appeared many times. The chain recombines TRBV27 with TRBJ2-3, with TRBD2 as a possible D gene (7 bases). In germline, CDR1 is MNHEY, CDR2 SMNVEV (reference sequence). The CDR3 is 16 residues long. V lost 6 bases and J lost 6, with 22 bases in between. The CDR3 region has the DNA TGTGCCAGCAGCCCAACCCCGTGGGGGGGCGGGGATACGCAGTATTTT. Its protein product is CASSPTPWGGGDTQYF.

This clonotype was detected a few times. The CDR3 region has the DNA TGTGCCAGCAGACTCCTCATCCTGGGGGACCGCACAGATACGCAGTATTTT. Translating gives CASRLLILGDRTDTQYF. The V and J genes are TRBV27 and TRBJ2-3; D is perhaps TRBD1 or TRBD2 (5 bases each). V was clipped by 6 bases and J by 1 base, with 20 bases between them. CDR3 length equals 17 residues. Germline CDR1 and CDR2: MNHEY and SMNVEV (reference sequence).

This clonotype has just a few counts. The chain recombines TRBV12-3 or TRBV12-4 with TRBJ2-1, with D perhaps being TRBD1 or TRBD2 (6 bases each). The ends were cut back, 6 bases at V and 5 bases at J, with 14 bases in the middle. The CDR3 is 14 residues long. CDR3 residues: CASSTLGGHNEQFF. In DNA, the CDR3 is TGTGCCAGCAGCACCTTGGGGGGCCACAATGAGCAGTTCTTC.

This clonotype was counted between two and nine times. This chain joins TRBV29-1 and TRBJ1-5; D perhaps matches TRBD1 (5 bases). The CDR3 runs 13 residues. CDR1 is SQVTM, CDR2 ANQGSEA, per germline. The V end was cut by 1 base, the J end by 9 bases, with 13 bases between. DNA for the CDR3: TGCAGCGTTGAAGCAGGGCAGGGTCTGCCCCAGCATTTT. The encoded protein is CSVEAGQGLPQHF.

This clonotype appeared a few times. The chain has TRBV5-1 and TRBJ1-1, with 7 bases that match TRBD1. The germline V gene has CDR1 SGHRS and CDR2 YFSETQ. This CDR3 spans 17 amino acids. V was clipped by 0 bases and J by 3 bases; unmatched bases: 11. The CDR3 here is CASSLVPQLGGYTEAFF. CDR3 DNA: TGCGCCAGCAGCTTGGTCCCCCAGCTAGGGGGCTACACTGAAGCTTTCTTT.